The rows below give T cell receptor beta chains drawn from one sample of a study of cytotoxic CD8 clonotypes in ibrutinib-treated CLL. The data were produced by immunoSEQ multiplex PCR, yet TCRdb's version contains in-frame clones alone and is incomplete. Altogether 90,000 to 95,000 clones are present, more than 70% being singletons, with the ten largest covering 20% to 25%. Sequenced here: PBMCs, sampled after 24 months of ibrutinib treatment. All receptors derive from a human donor with chronic lymphocytic leukemia. CDR3s include the opening cysteine and the closing phenylalanine or tryptophan. D genes are given only for firm matches. Clone size is stated in some rows and not others, as once, few, many or a class when expanded.

J gene: TRBJ2-4; V gene: TRBV4-2; clone size: NA; D gene: NA; CDR3 protein: CASSPDAVAKNIQYF; CDR3 DNA: TGTGCCAGCAGCCCGGACGCGGTAGCCAAAAACATTCAGTACTTC
J gene: TRBJ2-1; V gene: TRBV4-1; clone size: NA; D gene: NA; CDR3 protein: CASSQDPTGLPYNEQFF; CDR3 DNA: TGCGCCAGCAGCCAAGATCCCACAGGGCTCCCCTACAATGAGCAGTTCTTC
J gene: TRBJ2-5; V gene: TRBV2; clone size: NA; D gene: NA; CDR3 protein: CASNPPRETQYF; CDR3 DNA: TGTGCCAGCAACCCTCCGCGGGAGACCCAGTACTTC
J gene: TRBJ2-2; V gene: TRBV5-1; clone size: NA; D gene: TRBD2; CDR3 protein: CASSRDGTKVGELFF; CDR3 DNA: TGCGCCAGCAGCAGGGACGGGACTAAGGTCGGGGAGCTGTTTTTT
J gene: TRBJ2-6; V gene: TRBV5-4; clone size: large; D gene: TRBD1; CDR3 protein: CASNTGQPSGANVLTF; CDR3 DNA: TGTGCCAGCAATACGGGACAGCCCTCTGGGGCCAACGTCCTGACTTTC
J gene: TRBJ2-2; V gene: TRBV5-5; clone size: NA; D gene: TRBD2; CDR3 protein: CASSFGGRVNTGELFF; CDR3 DNA: TGTGCCAGCAGCTTCGGCGGGAGGGTAAACACCGGGGAGCTGTTTTTT
J gene: TRBJ1-5; V gene: TRBV6-5; clone size: NA; D gene: NA; CDR3 protein: CASSLSNNQPQHF; CDR3 DNA: TGTGCCAGCAGTTTGTCTAACAATCAGCCCCAGCATTTT
J gene: TRBJ1-2; V gene: TRBV19; clone size: NA; D gene: TRBD1; CDR3 protein: CASSISTTGGYGYTF; CDR3 DNA: TGTGCCAGTAGTATTTCCACGACAGGGGGTTATGGCTACACCTTC
J gene: TRBJ2-2; V gene: TRBV29-1; clone size: NA; D gene: NA; CDR3 protein: CSVGNWGGTNTGELFF; CDR3 DNA: TGCAGCGTTGGGAATTGGGGCGGGACGAACACCGGGGAGCTGTTTTTT
J gene: TRBJ2-4; V gene: TRBV5-6; clone size: NA; D gene: NA; CDR3 protein: CASSLGAGRAKNIQYF; CDR3 DNA: TGTGCCAGCAGCTTGGGGGCGGGCCGGGCCAAAAACATTCAGTACTTC
J gene: TRBJ1-4; V gene: TRBV19; clone size: once; D gene: NA; CDR3 protein: CASTMGRANEKLFF; CDR3 DNA: TGTGCCAGTACCATGGGGAGGGCTAATGAAAAACTGTTTTTT
J gene: TRBJ1-2; V gene: TRBV7-9; clone size: few; D gene: NA; CDR3 protein: CASSLPQPGRWDYGYTF; CDR3 DNA: TGTGCCAGCAGCTTACCCCAACCGGGACGGTGGGACTATGGCTACACCTTC
J gene: TRBJ2-3; V gene: TRBV21-1; clone size: NA; D gene: NA; CDR3 protein: CASSKDSGPGTDTQYF; CDR3 DNA: TGTGCCAGCAGCAAAGATAGCGGACCTGGGACAGATACGCAGTATTTT
J gene: TRBJ1-3; V gene: TRBV28; clone size: NA; D gene: NA; CDR3 protein: CASRSNSGNTIYF; CDR3 DNA: TGTGCCAGCAGATCAAATTCTGGAAACACCATATATTTT
J gene: TRBJ2-7; V gene: TRBV18; clone size: NA; D gene: NA; CDR3 protein: CASSPPTPYEQYF; CDR3 DNA: TGTGCCAGCTCACCACCAACCCCCTACGAGCAGTACTTC
J gene: TRBJ1-1; V gene: TRBV9; clone size: NA; D gene: NA; CDR3 protein: CASSVGWGTEAFF; CDR3 DNA: TGTGCCAGCAGCGTAGGCTGGGGCACTGAAGCTTTCTTT
J gene: TRBJ2-3; V gene: TRBV7-6; clone size: NA; D gene: TRBD1; CDR3 protein: CASSWWTGGTDTQYF; CDR3 DNA: TGTGCCAGCAGCTGGTGGACAGGGGGCACAGATACGCAGTATTTT
J gene: TRBJ1-1; V gene: TRBV7-2; clone size: few; D gene: NA; CDR3 protein: CASSSTGRLAEAFF; CDR3 DNA: TGTGCCAGCAGCTCAACGGGCAGACTGGCTGAAGCTTTCTTT
J gene: TRBJ1-1; V gene: TRBV18; clone size: NA; D gene: NA; CDR3 protein: CASSPRDFSGTEAFF; CDR3 DNA: TGTGCCAGCTCACCGAGGGACTTCTCGGGCACTGAAGCTTTCTTT
J gene: TRBJ2-5; V gene: TRBV11-2; clone size: NA; D gene: TRBD2; CDR3 protein: CASSLGASGQETQYF; CDR3 DNA: TGTGCCAGCAGCTTAGGGGCTAGCGGACAAGAGACCCAGTACTTC